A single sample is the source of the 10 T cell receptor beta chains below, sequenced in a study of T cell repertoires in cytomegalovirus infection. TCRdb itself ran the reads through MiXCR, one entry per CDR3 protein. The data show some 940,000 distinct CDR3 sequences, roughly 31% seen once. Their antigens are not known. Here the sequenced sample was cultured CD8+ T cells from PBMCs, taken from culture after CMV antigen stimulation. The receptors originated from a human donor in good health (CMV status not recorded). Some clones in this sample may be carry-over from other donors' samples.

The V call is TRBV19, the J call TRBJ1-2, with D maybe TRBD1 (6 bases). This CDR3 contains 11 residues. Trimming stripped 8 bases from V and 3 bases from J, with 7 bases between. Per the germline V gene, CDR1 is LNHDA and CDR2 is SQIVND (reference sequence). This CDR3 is CASHRDYGYTF. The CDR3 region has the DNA TGTGCCAGTCACAGGGACTATGGCTACACCTTC.

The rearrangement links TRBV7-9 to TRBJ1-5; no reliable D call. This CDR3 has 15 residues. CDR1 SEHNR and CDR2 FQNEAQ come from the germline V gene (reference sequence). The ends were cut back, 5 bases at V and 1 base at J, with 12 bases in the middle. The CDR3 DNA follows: TGTGCCAGCAGCCACTCAGCGGGGAGCAATCAGCCCCAGCATTTT. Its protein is CASSHSAGSNQPQHF.

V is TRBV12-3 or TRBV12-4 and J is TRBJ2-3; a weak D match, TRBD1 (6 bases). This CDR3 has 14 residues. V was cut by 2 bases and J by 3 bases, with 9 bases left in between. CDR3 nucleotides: TGTGCCAGCAGTTTAACACAGGGTACAGATACGCAGTATTTT. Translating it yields CASSLTQGTDTQYF.

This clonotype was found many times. The CDR3 reads CASSLVPSATDTQYF. The CDR3 coding sequence is TGTGCCAGCAGCTTAGTTCCTAGCGCCACAGATACGCAGTATTTT. V and J are TRBV7-8 and TRBJ2-3, with D perhaps TRBD2 (6 bases). With 1 base removed from V and 2 bases from J, the gap between germline ends came to 10 bases. The CDR3 length is 15 residues. Germline assignment: CDR1 SGHVS and CDR2 FQNEAQ.

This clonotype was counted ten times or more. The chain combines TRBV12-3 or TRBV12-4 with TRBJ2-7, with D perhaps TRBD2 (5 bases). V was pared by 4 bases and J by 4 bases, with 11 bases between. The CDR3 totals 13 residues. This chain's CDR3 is CASSYKTGYEQYF. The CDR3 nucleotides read TGTGCCAGCAGTTACAAAACGGGATACGAGCAGTACTTC.

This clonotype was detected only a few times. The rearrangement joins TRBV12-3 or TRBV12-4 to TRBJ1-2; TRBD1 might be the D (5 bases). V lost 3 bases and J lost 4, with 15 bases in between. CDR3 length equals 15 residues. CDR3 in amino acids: CASSLGEDGSYGYTF. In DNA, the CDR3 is TGTGCCAGCAGTTTGGGGGAGGATGGGAGCTATGGCTACACCTTC.

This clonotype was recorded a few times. CDR3 loop: CASSPMTEQPQHF. Here the CDR3 DNA reads TGTGCCAGCAGTCCCATGACCGAGCAGCCCCAGCATTTT. The V call is TRBV12-3 or TRBV12-4, the J call TRBJ1-5; unclear D gene. The ends were cut back, 5 bases at V and 7 bases at J, with 12 bases in the middle. This CDR3 comprises 13 residues.

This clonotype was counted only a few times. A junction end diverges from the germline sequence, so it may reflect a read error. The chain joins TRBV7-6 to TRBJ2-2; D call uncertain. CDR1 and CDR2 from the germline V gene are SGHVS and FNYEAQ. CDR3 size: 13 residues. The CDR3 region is CASSPSNAGELFF. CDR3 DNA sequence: TGTGCCAGCAGCCCTTCGAACGCCGGGGAGCTGTTTTTT. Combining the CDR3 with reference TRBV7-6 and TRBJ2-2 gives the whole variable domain GAGVSQSPRYKVTKRGQDVALRCDPISGHVSLYWYRQALGQGPEFLTYFNYEAQQDKSGLPNDRFSAERPEGSISTLTIQRTEQRDSAMYRCASSPSNAGELFFGEGSRLTVL.

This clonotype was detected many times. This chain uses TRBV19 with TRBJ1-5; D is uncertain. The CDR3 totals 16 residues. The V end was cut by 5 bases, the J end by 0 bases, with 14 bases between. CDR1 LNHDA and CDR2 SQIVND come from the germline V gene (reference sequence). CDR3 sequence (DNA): TGTGCCAGTAGTGTATTTGGTACCTATAGCAATCAGCCCCAGCATTTT. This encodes CASSVFGTYSNQPQHF.

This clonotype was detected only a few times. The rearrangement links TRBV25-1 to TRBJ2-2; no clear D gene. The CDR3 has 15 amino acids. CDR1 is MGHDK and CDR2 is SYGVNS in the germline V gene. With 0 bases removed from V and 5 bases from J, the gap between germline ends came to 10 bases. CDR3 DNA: TGTGCCAGCAGTGAATATAAAGGGCAAACCGGGGAGCTGTTTTTT. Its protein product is CASSEYKGQTGELFF.